The subject of this entry is one TCR beta chain. The antigen remains unidentified. V lost 0 bases and J lost 2; bases outside the gene matches: 7. The CDR3 runs 16 residues. TCRdb's table, derived via immunoSEQ multiplex PCR, lists solely in-frame clones and lacks some. Here the sample spans 120,000 or so clones, 88% being singletons. These data originate in a study of T cell responses to AZD1222 COVID-19 vaccine. Across the study: Doses given second, at about 4 or about 12 weeks, were pooled.

Study results and caveats: Clonal diversity was possibly underestimated, and the donors were mostly white British, with more females. Two AZD1222 doses significantly raised spike-specific TCR breadth and depth over controls.

V gene TRBV23-1 combines with J gene TRBJ2-7; the match to TRBD1 covers 7 bases. TRBV23-1 is known as an ORF, though its function is uncertain. This sample comprised peripheral blood, obtained on day 0 of AZD1222 vaccination. The sequence was collected from an adult in good health. CDR3 loop: CASSQSDGTVAYEQYF. In DNA form, the CDR3 reads TGCGCCAGCAGTCAATCCGACGGGACAGTTGCCTACGAGCAGTACTTC.